This T cell receptor beta chain was captured in a study of control samples from healthy donors and cancer patients. Sequencing was performed with immunoSEQ multiplex PCR; in TCRdb, only in-frame clones are kept and a portion is missing. Among approximately 150,000 clones listed, about nine tenths were seen once. Trimming cost V 4 bases and J 6 bases; bases outside gene matches: 10. This CDR3 is 16 amino acids long. Germline V gene lookup returns CDR1 MNHEY and CDR2 SMNVEV (reference sequence). This rearrangement joins TRBV27 to TRBJ2-2; 8 positions match TRBD1. What was sequenced was PBMCs. The clonotype was recovered from a man aged 45 to 65 with head and neck cancer. CDR3 coding DNA: TGTGCCAGCAGTTCTCCTCAGGGGGCAAGGGCCGGGGAGCTGTTTTTT. Protein sequence: CASSSPQGARAGELFF.